This T cell receptor (beta chain) originates from a study of blood T cell repertoires in COVID-19. Background on the study: COVID-19 samples from acute and convalescent phases originated in the United States, Italy and Spain. Nucleic acid was either cDNA or gDNA, and it came from T cells, B-cell-depleted T cells, or PBMCs.

In the original processing: Estimation of nucleated cell counts was performed using reference gene primer amplification. The data were produced by immunoSEQ multiplex PCR, yet TCRdb's version contains in-frame clones alone and is incomplete. V and J calls and clone size are as listed in that table; D and trimming were resolved from the DNA. This sample has tens of thousands of clones, with approximately 80% found just once. About this clone: Its ends do not fully match the called genes, so a read error is possible. This same CDR3 is encoded by further DNA sequences in the sample.

Germline V CDR1 and CDR2: LNHDA, SQIVND (reference sequence). CDR3 length: 14 amino acids. This TCR derives from a man in his forties or fifties with active or convalescent COVID-19. The sequenced sample was peripheral blood. The rearrangement joins TRBV19 to TRBJ1-5; D might be TRBD1 (5 bases). The CDR3 DNA sequence: TGTGCCAGTAGTCTAGACAGTAGCAATCAGCCCCAGCATTTT. Its translation is CASSLDSSNQPQHF. Supplemented by reference TRBV19 and TRBJ1-5, the full variable domain reads DGGITQSPKYLFRKEGQNVTLSCEQNLNHDAMYWYRQDPGQGLRLIYYSQIVNDFQKGDIAEGYSVSREKKESFPLTVTSAQKNPTAFYLCASSLDSSNQPQHFGDGTRLSIL.